Included here is one T cell receptor (beta chain) sequence, with context. The antigen it binds to is not known. Per-base quality was not reported, and no clone a single base away is much larger than it. This sample is drawn from a study of beta chain features in type 1 diabetes (dated by TCRdb to the late 2010s). Context from the whole study: Patients and healthy donors did not differ in mean age, gender distribution, total cell number or subset yield. A total of under 120,000,000 sorted cells were examined across all samples, and RNA yield correlated strongly with the number of cells per subset. In the study, TCRB repertoires of sorted circulating CD4+ T cell subsets from recently diagnosed type 1 diabetes patients were compared with those of matched healthy donors. Regulatory and stem cell-like memory subsets were isolated from only 8 patients and 8 healthy donors, whereas naive and central memory subsets came from all 30 or so donors. The paper as a whole reports these results and caveats: Because cDNA was sequenced instead of genomic DNA, activated cells with high expression could be over-represented, although the groups did not differ in activation or CD3 levels. The naive, central memory and regulatory TCRB repertoires appeared to resemble one another more closely among patients than among healthy donors. At VDJ recombination sites, patients with type 1 diabetes made fewer insertions and deleted more nucleotides, a pattern implying thymic rearrangement abnormalities. In all four CD4+ subsets, TCRB CDR3 length was moderately but significantly shorter in type 1 diabetes patients. Only small numbers of individuals were included in the HLA sub-analyses, which left unresolved whether HLA type had any influence on TCRB rearrangement. PCR might favor shorter templates, but patient and control samples were amplified and corrected together, so any skew would affect both groups equally.

Each donor gave one peripheral blood draw, roughly 0.11 L on average, collected into heparinised tubes. A BD FACSAria II was used to sort naive, central memory, regulatory and stem cell-like memory CD4+ T cells with a panel that included CD45RO, CCR7, CD25, CD127, CD95 and CD27. Purity was above 95% for every sorted population. PBMCs were isolated right away by Lymphoprep density gradient centrifugation and were stained directly, without culture. So that batch effects would be minimized, each experiment stained and sorted samples in pairs, pairing one healthy donor with one patient. The entire amount of isolated RNA was reverse transcribed using the High Capacity cDNA Reverse Transcription Kit, so the sequenced TCRB transcripts were expressed ones. Naive, central memory and regulatory T cell samples underwent deep immunoSEQ sequencing, averaging around 3.7 million total reads per sample. Sorted cells were lysed in RLT buffer and RNA was extracted with DNase-treated RNeasy Micro or Mini kits, depending on cell number. Each cell subset was processed on its own to prevent cross-contamination, while patient and healthy donor samples were processed together. TCRB sequences were amplified from cDNA with the immunoSEQ multiplex PCR, producing 87-bp fragments spanning the CDR3 region. Sequencing of the amplicons was done on the Illumina HiSeq platform. The paper's processing steps were these. Synthetic template baselines were used to correct PCR bias computationally, reads within Hamming distance 2 were collapsed together, and singletons that could not be merged were discarded. By aligning reads against IMGT, V, D and J genes, CDR3 length, and insertions or deletions at six rearrangement sites were assigned. Within each subset, clonotype counts were normalized to the number of sorted cells before true diversity and Gini coefficients were calculated with the tcR R package. The overlap coefficient, calculated on TCRB nucleotide sequences, was used to measure repertoire sharing. Out-of-frame TCRB sequences from naive cells were analyzed as a proxy for the pre-selection repertoire. TCRdb's version of the immuneACCESS table is confined to in-frame rearrangements and falls short of the full clone set. An unresolved V gene accounts for under half of the shortfall where checked; the remainder is of unknown origin. V, J and clone size were drawn from that table, and D and trimming were deduced from the DNA. The sample table holds some 700,000 clones, of which roughly 13% were seen once. Together, the top ten hold about 0.02% of the sample.

The CDR3 measures 14 amino acids from cysteine to phenylalanine. Here the CDR3 DNA is all that survives: 42 bases in frame from base 1. The germline V gene (reference sequence) yields PRHDT for CDR1 and FYEKMQ for CDR2. V was cut back by 5 bases and J by 0 bases, leaving a gap of 11 bases between them. The origin of this receptor is a man between 18 and 35 years old with type 1 diabetes. The sequenced sample was naive CD4+ T cells from blood. Explained via the paper, the cell subset or site label denotes: true naive CD4+ T cells. The V and J genes are TRBV13 and TRBJ2-7; a confident D gene designation cannot be given. The CDR3 protein sequence reads: CASSRAVFSYEQYF. The nucleotide sequence is given as TGTGCCAGCAGCCGGGCGGTGTTCTCCTACGAGCAGTACTTC.